The source of this T cell receptor beta chain is a study of cytomegalovirus exposure and HLA in healthy donors. The CDR3 contains 15 residues. V trimming: 5 bases; J trimming: 0 bases; junction bases outside the gene matches: 4. Germline loops: CDR1 LNHDA, CDR2 SQIVND (reference sequence). Study results and caveats: It was reported that TCR beta sequences correctly inferred the HLA-A and HLA-B alleles for most subjects. When analyzed later, a missense DCLRE1C variant was found to be linked to TCR beta V- and J-gene trimming. In a later analysis, most CMV-associated TCR beta chains appeared HLA-restricted.

The PCR had 60 Vbeta and 13 Jbeta primers. The assay was immunoSEQ multiplex PCR, and TCRdb's table has in-frame clones only and misses some. Among some 90,000 clones listed, roughly 81% were seen once. As for this clone: The antigen remains undetermined.

Healthy bone marrow donors made up the donor group. The sequence came from a man aged 40-49 years in good health and CMV-seronegative. The V gene is TRBV19, the J gene TRBJ2-1; 7 positions match TRBD2. Sequenced material: PBMCs. The CDR3 coding sequence is TGTGCCAGTAGTCCCTGGACTAGCTCCTACAATGAGCAGTTCTTC. Translated, it gives CASSPWTSSYNEQFF.